A selection of T cell receptor beta chains follows, all from one sample in a study of CD8+CD57+ T cells in acquired aplastic anemia. TCRdb re-analysed the reads in MiXCR, keeping a single row per CDR3 protein. The sample carries 150,000 to 200,000 distinct CDR3 sequences, approximately 48% recorded once. Sequencing was done on a sample of sorted CD4+, CD8+, or CD8+CD57+ T cells (not recorded which) from PBMCs. Receptors originate from a human donor with aplastic anemia. The CDR3 runs from the conserved cysteine through the conserved F or W. The D gene is left open where the match is weak. Clone size is shown for a subset of rows, as once, few, many or a class of expanded clone.

v_call: TRBV9; clone_size: .; d_call: TRBD2; j_call: TRBJ2-1; cdr3_aa: CASSVGGGGNNEQFF; cdr3_nt: TGTGCCAGCAGCGTAGGGGGCGGGGGAAACAATGAGCAGTTCTTC
v_call: TRBV10-3; clone_size: medium-sized; d_call: TRBD1; j_call: TRBJ1-6; cdr3_aa: CAIRDREGSPLHF; cdr3_nt: TGTGCCATCAGGGACAGGGAAGGCTCACCCCTCCACTTT
v_call: TRBV10-3; clone_size: .; d_call: .; j_call: TRBJ1-4; cdr3_aa: CAISESTSGRDELFF; cdr3_nt: TGTGCCATCAGTGAGTCGACTAGCGGGAGAGACGAACTGTTTTTT
v_call: TRBV7-6; clone_size: many; d_call: TRBD2; j_call: TRBJ2-3; cdr3_aa: CASSFPTGGGATDTQYF; cdr3_nt: TGTGCCAGCAGCTTCCCCACAGGCGGGGGGGCCACAGATACGCAGTATTTT
v_call: TRBV5-1; clone_size: many; d_call: TRBD1; j_call: TRBJ1-1; cdr3_aa: CASTLSGTGNTEAFF; cdr3_nt: TGCGCCAGCACCCTTTCCGGGACAGGGAACACTGAAGCTTTCTTT
v_call: TRBV2; clone_size: .; d_call: TRBD2; j_call: TRBJ2-1; cdr3_aa: CASSDTRGGGNEQFF; cdr3_nt: TGTGCCAGCAGTGATACGCGGGGGGGCGGCAATGAGCAGTTCTTC
v_call: TRBV5-1; clone_size: .; d_call: .; j_call: TRBJ2-2; cdr3_aa: CASRSQANTGELFF; cdr3_nt: TGCGCCAGCAGGAGTCAAGCGAATACCGGGGAGCTGTTTTTT
v_call: TRBV7-2; clone_size: many; d_call: .; j_call: TRBJ2-5; cdr3_aa: CASSLEWGSETQYF; cdr3_nt: TGTGCCAGCAGCTTAGAGTGGGGGTCGGAGACCCAGTACTTC
v_call: TRBV4-2; clone_size: .; d_call: .; j_call: TRBJ1-1; cdr3_aa: CASGQALPSTEALF; cdr3_nt: TGTGCCAGCGGCCAGGCATTGCCCAGCACTGAAGCTCTCTTT
v_call: TRBV12-3/TRBV12-4; clone_size: .; d_call: .; j_call: TRBJ1-4; cdr3_aa: CASSFGSGSGEKLFF; cdr3_nt: TGTGCCAGCAGTTTCGGGTCCGGGTCTGGGGAAAAACTGTTTTTT
v_call: TRBV30; clone_size: .; d_call: .; j_call: TRBJ1-4; cdr3_aa: CAWRGRRGEKLFF; cdr3_nt: TGTGCCTGGAGGGGGAGGAGGGGAGAAAAACTGTTTTTT
v_call: TRBV29-1; clone_size: many; d_call: .; j_call: TRBJ1-3; cdr3_aa: CSAQGGLAGNTIYF; cdr3_nt: TGCAGCGCACAGGGAGGTTTAGCTGGAAACACCATATATTTT
v_call: TRBV2; clone_size: few; d_call: TRBD1; j_call: TRBJ1-3; cdr3_aa: CASSGRTGTGNTIYF; cdr3_nt: TGTGCCAGCAGTGGCAGGACAGGAACTGGAAACACCATATATTTT
v_call: TRBV9; clone_size: many; d_call: .; j_call: TRBJ2-2; cdr3_aa: CASSLVSTGELFF; cdr3_nt: TGTGCCAGCAGCTTAGTGAGTACCGGGGAGCTGTTTTTT
v_call: TRBV24-1; clone_size: many; d_call: .; j_call: TRBJ1-4; cdr3_aa: CATSPPIGWQEALETNEKLFF; cdr3_nt: TGTGCCACCAGTCCCCCCATTGGCTGGCAGGAAGCCTTGGAAACTAATGAAAAACTGTTTTTT
v_call: TRBV29-1; clone_size: many; d_call: .; j_call: TRBJ2-5; cdr3_aa: CSVGAETQYF; cdr3_nt: TGCAGCGTTGGGGCGGAGACCCAGTACTTC
v_call: TRBV20-1; clone_size: once; d_call: TRBD1; j_call: TRBJ1-2; cdr3_aa: CSANTGVGGYTF; cdr3_nt: TGCAGTGCTAATACAGGGGTGGGAGGCTACACCTTC
v_call: TRBV5-6; clone_size: many; d_call: .; j_call: TRBJ2-7; cdr3_aa: CASSRPPGPYEQYF; cdr3_nt: TGTGCCAGCAGCAGACCGCCTGGACCCTACGAGCAGTACTTC
v_call: TRBV29-1; clone_size: .; d_call: TRBD1; j_call: TRBJ1-2; cdr3_aa: CSARTGGDGGYTF; cdr3_nt: TGCAGCGCTCGGACAGGGGGCGACGGTGGCTACACCTTC
v_call: TRBV19; clone_size: .; d_call: .; j_call: TRBJ2-7; cdr3_aa: CASSMGREIYEQYF; cdr3_nt: TGTGCCAGTAGTATGGGCCGGGAGATCTACGAGCAGTACTTC
v_call: TRBV6-5; clone_size: .; d_call: TRBD2; j_call: TRBJ2-7; cdr3_aa: CASSSGLAGGNFNEQYF; cdr3_nt: TGTGCCAGCAGTTCCGGACTAGCGGGAGGGAATTTCAACGAGCAGTACTTC
v_call: TRBV19; clone_size: .; d_call: TRBD1; j_call: TRBJ2-4; cdr3_aa: CASSITGVAKNIQYF; cdr3_nt: TGTGCCAGTAGTATCACAGGGGTAGCCAAAAACATTCAGTACTTC
v_call: TRBV12-3/TRBV12-4; clone_size: .; d_call: .; j_call: TRBJ2-3; cdr3_aa: CASSFVGGTDTQYF; cdr3_nt: TGTGCCAGCAGTTTCGTCGGCGGGACAGATACGCAGTATTTT
v_call: TRBV18; clone_size: .; d_call: .; j_call: TRBJ1-3; cdr3_aa: CASSLTGGVAAGNTIYF; cdr3_nt: TGTGCCAGCTCCCTTACGGGAGGTGTGGCGGCTGGAAACACCATATATTTT
v_call: TRBV28; clone_size: .; d_call: TRBD1; j_call: TRBJ1-4; cdr3_aa: CASSLGGTANEKLFF; cdr3_nt: TGTGCCAGCAGTTTAGGAGGGACAGCTAATGAAAAACTGTTTTTT
v_call: TRBV24-1; clone_size: .; d_call: .; j_call: TRBJ1-2; cdr3_aa: CATSDPSFGYTF; cdr3_nt: TGTGCCACCAGTGATCCCTCATTTGGCTACACCTTC
v_call: TRBV20-1; clone_size: .; d_call: .; j_call: TRBJ1-1; cdr3_aa: CSVQENTEAFF; cdr3_nt: TGCAGTGTGCAAGAGAACACTGAAGCTTTCTTT
v_call: TRBV19; clone_size: once; d_call: .; j_call: TRBJ1-5; cdr3_aa: CASRYTGGNQPQHF; cdr3_nt: TGTGCCAGTAGATACACGGGGGGGAATCAGCCCCAGCATTTT